This T cell receptor (beta chain) was identified in a study of T cell repertoires in cytomegalovirus infection. Study details: Matching HLA type, along with CMV infection, was indicated by public TCR beta signatures.

This CDR3 region has 12 residues. V dropped 8 bases and J dropped 7; count of bases not matched to a gene: 4. This clonotype was counted at least ten times. Antigen specificity is unknown. TCRdb used MiXCR to reprocess the reads, holding one entry per CDR3 protein. This sample carries roughly 310,000 distinct CDR3 sequences, 15% to 20% of them seen once, and the ten largest clones take around 11%. The study's findings and limits: Cumulative public TCR beta family frequency identified carriers of CMV plus the relevant HLA. Dominating the ex vivo response were TCR beta clonotypes that were CMV-specific and HLA-C-restricted.

This clonotype was obtained from a human donor in good health (CMV status not recorded). Some clones in this sample may be carry-over from other donors' samples. The sequenced material came from PBMCs. The rearrangement joins TRBV12-3 or TRBV12-4 to TRBJ1-5, with 8 bases fitting TRBD1. The CDR3 protein is CASGTGRQPQHF. The CDR3 nucleotides read TGTGCCAGCGGGACAGGTCGACAGCCCCAGCATTTT.